Following are 28 T cell receptor beta chains from one sample sequenced in a study of identical twins. TCRdb processed the 5' RACE reads anew with MiXCR; each CDR3 protein has one entry. Of approximately 630,000 distinct CDR3 sequences listed, about 7% are singletons. The same sample was also used in a study of yellow fever vaccine responses in identical twins.

Sequenced sample: PBMCs. The receptors here all came from a woman between 18 and 29 years old in good health.

This rearrangement joins TRBV20-1 to TRBJ1-1; D perhaps matches TRBD1 (5 bases). The CDR3 consists of 14 residues. Germline values: CDR1 DFQATT, CDR2 SNEGSKA (reference sequence). V lost 1 base, J lost 9 bases, and 18 bases lay in between. The CDR3 nucleotides are TGCAGTGCTAGAGTTCTTCAAGACAGTCCGAAAGCTTTCTTT. Its translation is CSARVLQDSPKAFF.

The chain has TRBV10-3 and TRBJ2-2; 10 bases line up with TRBD2. Germline V gives CDR1 ENHRY, CDR2 SYGVKD. The CDR3 spans 14 residues. The CDR3 sequence is CASGLAGDTGELFF. CDR3 nucleotides: TGTGCTAGCGGCCTAGCGGGAGACACCGGGGAGCTGTTTTTT.

The chain combines TRBV2 with TRBJ2-7, with D perhaps matching TRBD2 (6 bases). Germline values: CDR1 SNHLY, CDR2 FYNNEI. V was cut by 8 bases and J by 7 bases, with 9 bases left in between. The CDR3 loop spans 10 amino acids. The chain's CDR3 is CASWGREQYF. As DNA, the CDR3 is TGTGCCAGCTGGGGGAGGGAGCAGTACTTC.

This clonotype turned up a few times. The chain carries TRBV5-1 and TRBJ1-4; the match to TRBD1 covers 9 bases. After removal of 4 bases from V and 6 bases from J, the junction contained 4 bases not matched to a gene. The V gene's germline CDR1 is SGHRS and CDR2 YFSETQ. This CDR3 is built from 14 residues. The CDR3 DNA is TGCGCCAGCAGCGGACGGGACAGGGATGAAAAACTGTTTTTT. Its translation is CASSGRDRDEKLFF.

This clonotype came up many times. The chain couples TRBV12-3 or TRBV12-4 to TRBJ2-3; D is unresolved. This CDR3 region has 14 residues. V shed 3 bases and J shed 10 bases, with 17 bases lying between them. The CDR3 region has the DNA TGTGCCAGCAGTTTGGCGGTCCCTGGGTACGCGCAGTATTTT. Protein product: CASSLAVPGYAQYF.

J is TRBJ2-1 and V is TRBV5-1; 8 bases agree with TRBD2. CDR1 SGHRS and CDR2 YFSETQ come from the germline V gene. V shed 5 bases, J shed 4 bases, and the junction held 11 bases outside the gene matches. This CDR3 is built from 16 residues. Here the CDR3 reads CASSQRTSGDYNEQFF. CDR3 coding DNA: TGCGCCAGCAGTCAAAGAACTAGCGGAGATTACAATGAGCAGTTCTTC.

This clonotype occurred many times. A junction boundary mismatches the germline segment, possibly from a read error. The genes are TRBV5-1 and TRBJ1-5, with unresolved D. Germline lookup yields CDR1 SGHRS and CDR2 YFSETQ. The CDR3 length is 13 residues. The CDR3 protein is CASSLAVNQPQHF. As DNA, the CDR3 is TGTGCCAGCAGCTTAGCGGTTAATCAGCCCCAGCATTTT. Drawing the rest from reference TRBV5-1 and TRBJ1-5, the complete variable domain is KAGVTQTPRYLIKTRGQQVTLSCSPISGHRSVSWYQQTPGQGLQFLFEYFSETQRNKGNFPGRFSGRQFSNSRSEMNVSTLELGDSALYLCASSLAVNQPQHFGDGTRLSIL.

The chain uses TRBV10-3 and TRBJ1-1, with D uncertain. Germline loops: CDR1 ENHRY, CDR2 SYGVKD. The CDR3 is 16 residues long. The V end lost 0 bases, the J end lost 3 bases, and 14 bases lay between the germline ends. The CDR3 DNA is TGTGCCATCAGTGAGTCGAGCGGGCAGGCTTACACTGAAGCTTTCTTT. Translating it yields CAISESSGQAYTEAFF.

This clonotype was counted a few times. The chain links TRBV7-9 to TRBJ1-2; 10 nucleotides agree with TRBD1. This CDR3 spans 16 amino acids. Trimming at V came to 5 bases and at J to 6 bases, leaving 12 bases not matched to a gene. Germline V gives CDR1 SEHNR, CDR2 FQNEAQ (reference sequence). The CDR3 sequence is CASSLGRPGQGDGYTF. CDR3 nucleotides: TGTGCCAGCAGCCTTGGACGACCCGGACAGGGGGATGGCTACACCTTC.

This clonotype appeared many times. The rearrangement joins TRBV12-3 or TRBV12-4 to TRBJ1-4, with a possible D match to TRBD1 (5 bases). The CDR3 consists of 14 residues. V was trimmed by 7 bases and J by 7 bases, leaving 16 bases between them. The CDR3 sequence: CASTPVGQGEKLFF. The CDR3 DNA follows: TGTGCCAGCACCCCGGTGGGGCAGGGTGAAAAACTGTTTTTT.

This clonotype was seen only a few times. J is TRBJ2-2 and V is TRBV12-3 or TRBV12-4, with 11 bases matching TRBD1. The CDR3 runs to 14 residues. J was trimmed by 7 bases and V by 7 bases; bases with no gene match: 5. CDR3 amino acids: CASTDRGRVGELFF. The CDR3 DNA follows: TGTGCCAGCACGGACAGGGGGCGGGTCGGGGAGCTGTTTTTT.

In this sample, this clonotype turned up many times. The rearrangement links TRBV7-3 to TRBJ2-3; perhaps TRBD2 as D (5 bases). The CDR3 extends over 14 amino acids. V was cut by 3 bases and J by 4 bases, with 11 bases left in between. The V gene's germline CDR1 is SGHTA and CDR2 FQGTGA. CDR3 region: CASSFGGAADTQYF. CDR3 DNA: TGTGCCAGCAGCTTTGGAGGAGCGGCAGATACGCAGTATTTT.

In its sample, this clonotype was seen a few times. V and J are TRBV11-2 and TRBJ1-6; 8 bases map to TRBD1. The length of the CDR3 is 15 residues. V lost 0 bases, J lost 7 bases, and 2 bases stayed unmatched. Germline V gives CDR1 SGHAT, CDR2 FQNNGV. The CDR3 DNA sequence: TGTGCCAGCAGCTTAGAGGGACAGGTCAATTCACCCCTCCACTTT. It codes for CASSLEGQVNSPLHF.

The table lists this clonotype with many counts. The chain carries TRBV29-1 and TRBJ1-1, with D maybe TRBD1 (6 bases). CDR1 is SQVTM, CDR2 ANQGSEA, per germline. Trimming took 0 bases from V and 1 from J, leaving 9 bases between them. CDR3 length: 14 residues. CDR3 in DNA: TGCAGCGTTGAAGATTTCAGGGGGAACACTGAAGCTTTCTTT. Its translation: CSVEDFRGNTEAFF.

Details on this clonotype: A read error is the likely source, as a far larger clone sits one nucleotide away. The gene calls are TRBV5-1 and TRBJ2-1; D gene ambiguous. The CDR3 has 12 amino acids. Germline assignment: CDR1 SGHRS and CDR2 YFSETQ. CDR3 nucleotide sequence: TGCGCCGGCAGCTTCGGGTACAATGAGCAGTTCTTC. It yields the protein CAGSFGYNEQFF.

This clonotype was picked up many times. V usage is TRBV7-9 and J usage is TRBJ2-3, with D perhaps matching TRBD1 (5 bases). The V and J ends lost 3 bases and 6 bases respectively, with 13 bases between them. In germline, CDR1 is SEHNR, CDR2 FQNEAQ (reference sequence). This CDR3 region has 14 residues. CDR3 nucleotide sequence: TGTGCCAGCAGCTTGGATGGTGGGGCCGATACGCAGTATTTT. Protein: CASSLDGGADTQYF.

This chain uses TRBV14 with TRBJ2-5; TRBD2 matches 10 bases. Germline CDR1 is SGHDN and CDR2 is FVKESK. V lost 0 bases to trimming and J lost 5 bases; unmatched junction nucleotides: 9. This CDR3 contains 17 residues. This CDR3 reads CASSQDPSGSLWETQYF. In DNA form, the CDR3 reads TGTGCCAGCAGCCAAGACCCTAGCGGGAGTTTATGGGAGACCCAGTACTTC.

This clonotype appeared many times. The chain couples TRBV12-3 or TRBV12-4 to TRBJ2-2, with D maybe TRBD1 (7 bases). The CDR3 covers 17 residues. The V gene lost 3 bases and the J gene lost 0 bases, with 14 bases spanning the gap. Here the CDR3 DNA reads TGTGCCAGCAGTTTTCTGGGCAGGGGGGCGAACACCGGGGAGCTGTTTTTT. This encodes CASSFLGRGANTGELFF.

This clonotype was counted a few times. The chain has TRBV20-1 and TRBJ1-1; a possible D gene is TRBD1 (5 bases). The CDR3 runs to 12 residues. V was shortened by 5 bases and J by 8 bases, with 15 bases between the two germline ends. The V gene's germline CDR1 is DFQATT and CDR2 SNEGSKA (reference sequence). The CDR3 DNA follows: TGCAGTGCTTCCCGTGGGGGTGAGGAAGCTTTCTTT. Translating it yields CSASRGGEEAFF.

V gene TRBV5-1 combines with J gene TRBJ2-5, with D possibly called TRBD1 or TRBD2 (5 bases each). Germline loops: CDR1 SGHRS, CDR2 YFSETQ. The CDR3 has 17 amino acids. The germline V and J ends were trimmed by 3 bases and 3 bases, with 21 bases remaining between them. CDR3 sequence reads: CASSSGSRWDGKETQYF. The CDR3 coding sequence is TGCGCCAGCAGCTCCGGCTCTAGGTGGGACGGTAAAGAGACCCAGTACTTC.

This clonotype was recorded at least ten times. V is TRBV5-1 and J is TRBJ1-1; D call uncertain. The CDR3 consists of 12 residues. The V gene's germline CDR1 is SGHRS and CDR2 YFSETQ. Trimming took 6 bases from V and 5 from J, leaving 11 bases between them. Here the CDR3 reads CASNSGRTEAFF. The CDR3 coding sequence is TGCGCCAGCAACTCTGGACGAACTGAAGCTTTCTTT.

The rearrangement links TRBV20-1 to TRBJ1-1; D call uncertain. The CDR3 extends over 13 amino acids. Germline loops: CDR1 DFQATT, CDR2 SNEGSKA (reference sequence). The V and J ends lost 8 bases and 4 bases respectively, with 17 bases between them. The chain's CDR3 is CSPRSLAGTEAFF. The CDR3 DNA follows: TGCAGTCCTCGAAGCTTAGCAGGCACTGAAGCTTTCTTT.

This clonotype was recorded at least ten times. The rearrangement joins TRBV5-1 to TRBJ2-1; D call uncertain. The V and J ends lost 0 bases and 6 bases respectively, with 7 bases between them. The CDR3 covers 13 residues. Germline V gives CDR1 SGHRS, CDR2 YFSETQ. CDR3 nucleotide sequence: TGCGCCAGCAGCTTGGACAGACGCAATGAGCAGTTCTTC. It yields the protein CASSLDRRNEQFF.

In its sample, this clonotype was seen many times. The chain uses TRBV7-9 and TRBJ2-1; tentatively, D is TRBD1 (6 bases). This CDR3 contains 13 residues. Germline lookup yields CDR1 SEHNR and CDR2 FQNEAQ (reference sequence). V lost 8 bases, J lost 3 bases, and 11 bases lay in between. DNA for the CDR3: TGTGCCAGCCACGGACAGAACTACAATGAGCAGTTCTTC. Its protein product is CASHGQNYNEQFF.

V is TRBV5-1 and J is TRBJ2-5, with 7 nucleotides matching TRBD1. Trimming took 4 bases from V and 5 from J; bases not matched to a gene: 8. The CDR3 is made up of 14 amino acids. Per germline, CDR1 SGHRS and CDR2 YFSETQ. CDR3: CASSATGSGETQYF. The CDR3 DNA reads TGCGCCAGCAGCGCGACAGGGTCCGGGGAGACCCAGTACTTC.

The V and J genes are TRBV5-1 and TRBJ2-6; D could derive from TRBD1 or TRBD2 (5 bases each). CDR3 length equals 16 residues. V was pared by 6 bases and J by 0 bases, with 13 bases between. The germline CDR1 and CDR2 sequences are SGHRS and YFSETQ. CDR3 sequence: CASTEGGGSGANVLTF. CDR3 bases: TGCGCCAGCACCGAGGGTGGGGGCTCTGGGGCCAACGTCCTGACTTTC. Combining the CDR3 with reference TRBV5-1 and TRBJ2-6 gives the whole variable domain KAGVTQTPRYLIKTRGQQVTLSCSPISGHRSVSWYQQTPGQGLQFLFEYFSETQRNKGNFPGRFSGRQFSNSRSEMNVSTLELGDSALYLCASTEGGGSGANVLTFGAGSRLTVL.

This clonotype showed up just a few times. CDR3 DNA sequence: TGCAGTGCGAGAAGCGGGACTAGCGGGGCAGATACGCAGTATTTT. Translation gives CSARSGTSGADTQYF. This chain uses TRBV20-1 with TRBJ2-3, with 13 bases identical to TRBD2. Per germline, CDR1 DFQATT and CDR2 SNEGSKA (reference sequence). The trim removed 6 bases at V and 4 bases at J, leaving 7 bases unmatched. CDR3 length equals 15 residues.

Only a few counts were recorded for this clonotype. The CDR3 bases are TGTGCCACCAGTGATTTGCAGGCAGGTACCTACAATGAGCAGTTCTTC. It encodes CATSDLQAGTYNEQFF. The chain combines TRBV24-1 with TRBJ2-1; D is unclear. Germline V CDR1 and CDR2: KGHDR, SFDVKD. V dropped 0 bases and J dropped 2 bases, with 10 bases sitting between them. This CDR3 is 16 amino acids long.